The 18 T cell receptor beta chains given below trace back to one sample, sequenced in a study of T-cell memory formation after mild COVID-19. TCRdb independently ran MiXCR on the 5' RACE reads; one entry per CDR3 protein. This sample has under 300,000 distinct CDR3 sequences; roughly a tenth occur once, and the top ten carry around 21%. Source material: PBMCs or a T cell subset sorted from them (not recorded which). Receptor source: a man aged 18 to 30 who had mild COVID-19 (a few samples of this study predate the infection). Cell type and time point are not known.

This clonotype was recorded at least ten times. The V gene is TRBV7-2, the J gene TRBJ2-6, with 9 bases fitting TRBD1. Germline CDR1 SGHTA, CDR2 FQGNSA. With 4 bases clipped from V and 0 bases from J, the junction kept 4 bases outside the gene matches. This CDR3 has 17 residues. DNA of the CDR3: TGTGCCAGCAGCTGGACAGGGGTACCCTCTGGGGCCAACGTCCTGACTTTC. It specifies CASSWTGVPSGANVLTF.

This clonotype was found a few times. The CDR3 loop is CASTGVVDSPLHF. The DNA for the CDR3 is TGTGCCAGCACAGGGGTCGTGGATTCACCCCTCCACTTT. The chain carries TRBV27 and TRBJ1-6, with D perhaps TRBD1 (6 bases). The germline V and J ends were trimmed by 7 bases and 8 bases, with 12 bases remaining between them. The germline V gene has CDR1 MNHEY and CDR2 SMNVEV (reference sequence). The CDR3 covers 13 residues.

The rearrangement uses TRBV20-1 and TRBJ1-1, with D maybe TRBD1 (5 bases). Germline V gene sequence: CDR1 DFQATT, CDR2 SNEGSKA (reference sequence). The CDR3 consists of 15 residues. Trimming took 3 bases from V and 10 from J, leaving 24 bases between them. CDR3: CSASIPDLGHVVAFF. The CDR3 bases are TGCAGTGCTAGTATTCCGGACTTGGGGCATGTAGTAGCTTTCTTT.

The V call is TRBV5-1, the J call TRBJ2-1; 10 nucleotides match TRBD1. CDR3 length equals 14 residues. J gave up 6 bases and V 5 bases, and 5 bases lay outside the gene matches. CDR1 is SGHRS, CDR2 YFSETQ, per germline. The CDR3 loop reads CASRQGQGGNEQFF. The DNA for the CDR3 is TGCGCCAGCAGACAAGGACAGGGGGGCAATGAGCAGTTCTTC.

The CDR3 spells CAISEPRTNEQFF. DNA of the CDR3: TGTGCCATCAGTGAGCCCCGGACCAATGAGCAGTTCTTC. The rearrangement uses TRBV10-3 and TRBJ2-1, with D unclear. The CDR3 consists of 13 residues. Germline-derived CDR1 and CDR2 are ENHRY and SYGVKD. The V gene lost 2 bases and the J gene lost 6 bases, with 8 bases spanning the gap.

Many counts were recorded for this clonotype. CDR3 amino acids: CASSLQASADTQYF. For the CDR3, the DNA is TGTGCCAGCAGCTTACAGGCTAGTGCAGATACGCAGTATTTT. V is TRBV7-2 and J is TRBJ2-3; D remains ambiguous. Germline V gives CDR1 SGHTA, CDR2 FQGNSA. This CDR3 has 14 amino acids. The V gene lost 2 bases and the J gene lost 4 bases, with 10 bases spanning the gap.

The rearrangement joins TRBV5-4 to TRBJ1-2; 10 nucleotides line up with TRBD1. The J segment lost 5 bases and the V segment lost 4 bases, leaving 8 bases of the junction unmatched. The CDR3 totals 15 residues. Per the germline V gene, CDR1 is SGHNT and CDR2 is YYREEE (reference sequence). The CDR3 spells CASSRTGTGEYGYTF. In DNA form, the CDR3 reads TGTGCCAGCAGCAGGACCGGGACAGGGGAATATGGCTACACCTTC.

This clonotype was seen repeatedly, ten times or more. CDR3 in amino acids: CASSREAGGTLAQYF. CDR3 nucleotide sequence: TGCGCCAGCAGCCGCGAGGCCGGCGGGACTCTGGCCCAGTACTTC. The V call is TRBV5-1, the J call TRBJ2-5; TRBD2 is a possible D gene (6 bases). This CDR3 contains 15 residues. V was trimmed by 4 bases and J by 9 bases, leaving 22 bases between them. CDR1 and CDR2 (germline): SGHRS, YFSETQ.

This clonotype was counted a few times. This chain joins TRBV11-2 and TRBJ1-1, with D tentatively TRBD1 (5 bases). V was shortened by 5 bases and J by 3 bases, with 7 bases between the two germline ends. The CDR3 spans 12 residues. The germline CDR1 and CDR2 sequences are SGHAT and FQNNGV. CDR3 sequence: CASSKGHTEAFF. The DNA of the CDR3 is TGTGCCAGCAGCAAGGGACACACTGAAGCTTTCTTT.

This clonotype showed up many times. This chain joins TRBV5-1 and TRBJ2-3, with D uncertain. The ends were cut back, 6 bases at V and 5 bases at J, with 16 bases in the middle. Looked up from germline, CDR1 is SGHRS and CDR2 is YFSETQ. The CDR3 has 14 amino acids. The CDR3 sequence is CASNDPGSQDTQYF. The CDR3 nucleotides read TGCGCCAGCAACGACCCGGGCAGCCAAGATACGCAGTATTTT.

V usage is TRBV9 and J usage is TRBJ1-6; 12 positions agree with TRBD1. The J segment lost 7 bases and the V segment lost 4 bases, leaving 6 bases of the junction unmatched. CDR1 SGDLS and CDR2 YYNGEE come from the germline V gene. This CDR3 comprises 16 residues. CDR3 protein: CASSTGTGGKNSPLHF. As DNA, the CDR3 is TGTGCCAGCAGCACAGGGACAGGGGGCAAGAATTCACCCCTCCACTTT.

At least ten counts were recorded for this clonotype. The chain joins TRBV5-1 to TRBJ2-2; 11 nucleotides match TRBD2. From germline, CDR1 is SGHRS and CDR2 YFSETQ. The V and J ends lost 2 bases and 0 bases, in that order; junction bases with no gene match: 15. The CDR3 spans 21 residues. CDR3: CASSFRRLAGTFTSNTGELFF. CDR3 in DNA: TGCGCCAGCAGCTTCCGCCGACTAGCGGGGACGTTTACCTCGAACACCGGGGAGCTGTTTTTT.

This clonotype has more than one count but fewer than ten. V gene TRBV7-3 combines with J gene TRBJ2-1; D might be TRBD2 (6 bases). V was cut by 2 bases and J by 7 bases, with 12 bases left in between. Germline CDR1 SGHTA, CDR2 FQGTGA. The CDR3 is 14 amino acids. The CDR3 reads CASSLVGGGNEQFF. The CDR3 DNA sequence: TGTGCCAGCAGCTTAGTCGGGGGAGGTAATGAGCAGTTCTTC.

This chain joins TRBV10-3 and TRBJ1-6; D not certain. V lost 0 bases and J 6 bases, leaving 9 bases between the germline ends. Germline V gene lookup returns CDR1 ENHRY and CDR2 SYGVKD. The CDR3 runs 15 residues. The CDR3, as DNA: TGTGCCATCAGTGAGTCCAGGACGGGTAATTCACCCCTCCACTTT. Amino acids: CAISESRTGNSPLHF.

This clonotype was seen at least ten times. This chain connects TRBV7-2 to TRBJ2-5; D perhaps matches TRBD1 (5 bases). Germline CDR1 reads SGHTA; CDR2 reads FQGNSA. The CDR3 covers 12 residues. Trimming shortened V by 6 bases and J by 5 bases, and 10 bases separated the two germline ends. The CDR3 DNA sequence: TGTGCCAGCAGGGGAAGGGGTGAGACCCAGTACTTC. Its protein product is CASRGRGETQYF.

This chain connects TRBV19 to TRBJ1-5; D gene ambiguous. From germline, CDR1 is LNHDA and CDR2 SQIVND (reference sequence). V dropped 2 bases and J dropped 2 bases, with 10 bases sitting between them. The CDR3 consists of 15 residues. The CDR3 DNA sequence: TGTGCCAGTAGTATATGGGAGGGTGGCAATCAGCCCCAGCATTTT. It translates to CASSIWEGGNQPQHF.

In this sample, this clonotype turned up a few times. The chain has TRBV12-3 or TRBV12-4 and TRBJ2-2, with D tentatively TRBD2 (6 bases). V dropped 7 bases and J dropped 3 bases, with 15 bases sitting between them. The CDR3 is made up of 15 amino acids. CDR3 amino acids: CASKVLPGDTGELFF. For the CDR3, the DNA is TGTGCCAGCAAAGTCCTGCCGGGGGACACCGGGGAGCTGTTTTTT.

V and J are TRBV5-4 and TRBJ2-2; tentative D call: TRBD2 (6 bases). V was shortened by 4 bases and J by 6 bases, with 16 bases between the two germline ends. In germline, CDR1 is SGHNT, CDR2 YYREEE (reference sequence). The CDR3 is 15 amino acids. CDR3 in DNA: TGTGCCAGCAGCAGCGGGCAGGGTGAGGCCGGGGAGCTGTTTTTT. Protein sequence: CASSSGQGEAGELFF.